What follows describes a single T cell receptor (beta chain). One end of the junction is discordant with germline, which a read error may explain. In germline, CDR1 is SGHVS, CDR2 FNYEAQ. There are 16 residues in the CDR3. This specimen belongs to a study of T cell repertoires in cytomegalovirus infection. Via MiXCR, TCRdb re-called the reads, giving one row per CDR3 protein. The sample yields under 800,000 distinct CDR3 sequences, around 24% seen once. This receptor was obtained from a human donor in good health (CMV status not recorded). Some clones in this sample may be carry-over from other donors' samples. The sequenced material came from CD8+ T cells from PBMCs. This rearrangement joins TRBV7-6 to TRBJ1-6; 7 bases map to TRBD1. CDR3: CVSSSRDSGFDSPLHF. The CDR3 nucleotides read TGTGTCAGCAGCAGCCGGGACAGCGGGTTCGATTCACCCCTCCACTTT.